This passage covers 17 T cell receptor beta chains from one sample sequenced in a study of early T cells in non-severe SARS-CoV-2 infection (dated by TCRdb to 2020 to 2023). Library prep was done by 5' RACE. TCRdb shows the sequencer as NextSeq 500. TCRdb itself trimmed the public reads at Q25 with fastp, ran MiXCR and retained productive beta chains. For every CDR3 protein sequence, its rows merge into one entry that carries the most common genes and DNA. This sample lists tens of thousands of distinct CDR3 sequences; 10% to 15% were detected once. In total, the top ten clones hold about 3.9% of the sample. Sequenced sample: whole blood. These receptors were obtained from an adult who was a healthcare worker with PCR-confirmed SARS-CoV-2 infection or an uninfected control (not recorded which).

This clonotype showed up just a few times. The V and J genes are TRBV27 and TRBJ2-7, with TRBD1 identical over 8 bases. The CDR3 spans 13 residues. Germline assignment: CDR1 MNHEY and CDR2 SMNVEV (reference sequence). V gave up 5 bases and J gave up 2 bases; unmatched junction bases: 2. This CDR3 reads CASSPGQAYEQYF. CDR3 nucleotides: TGTGCCAGCAGTCCGGGACAGGCCTACGAGCAGTACTTC.

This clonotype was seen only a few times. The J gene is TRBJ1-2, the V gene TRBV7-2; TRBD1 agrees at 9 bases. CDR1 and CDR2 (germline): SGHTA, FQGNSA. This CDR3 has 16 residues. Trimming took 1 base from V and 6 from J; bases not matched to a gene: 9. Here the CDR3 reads CASSLEAPGQGNGYTF. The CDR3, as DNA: TGTGCCAGCAGCTTAGAGGCACCGGGACAGGGTAATGGCTACACCTTC.

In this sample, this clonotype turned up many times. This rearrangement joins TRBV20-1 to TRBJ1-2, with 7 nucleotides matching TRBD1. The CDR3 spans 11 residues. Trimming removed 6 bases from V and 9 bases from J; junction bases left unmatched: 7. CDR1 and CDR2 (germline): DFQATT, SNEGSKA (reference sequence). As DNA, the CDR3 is TGCAGTGCCGTCCAGACAGGGCGCTACACCTTC. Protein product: CSAVQTGRYTF.

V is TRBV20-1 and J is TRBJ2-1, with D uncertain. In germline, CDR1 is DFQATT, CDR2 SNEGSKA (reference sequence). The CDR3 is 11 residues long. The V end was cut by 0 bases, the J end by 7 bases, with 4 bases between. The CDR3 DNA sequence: TGCAGTGCTAGAGAGGTGAATGAGCAGTTCTTC. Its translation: CSAREVNEQFF.

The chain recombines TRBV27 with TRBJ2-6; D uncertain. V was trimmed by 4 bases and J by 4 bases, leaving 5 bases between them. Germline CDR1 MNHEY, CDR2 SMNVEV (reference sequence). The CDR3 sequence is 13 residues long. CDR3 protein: CASSYSGANVLTF. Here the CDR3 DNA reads TGTGCCAGCAGTTATTCCGGGGCCAACGTCCTGACTTTC.

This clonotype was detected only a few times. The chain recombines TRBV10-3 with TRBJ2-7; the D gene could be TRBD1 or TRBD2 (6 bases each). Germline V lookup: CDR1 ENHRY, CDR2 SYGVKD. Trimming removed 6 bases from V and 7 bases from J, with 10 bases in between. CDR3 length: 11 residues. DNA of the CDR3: TGTGCCATCAGCGAAGGGGGGGAGCAGTACTTC. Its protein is CAISEGGEQYF.

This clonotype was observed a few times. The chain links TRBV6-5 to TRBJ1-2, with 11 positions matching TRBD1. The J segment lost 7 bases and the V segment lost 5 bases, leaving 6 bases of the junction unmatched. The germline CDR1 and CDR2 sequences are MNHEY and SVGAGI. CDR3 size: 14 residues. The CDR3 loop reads CASSRPGTGGGYTF. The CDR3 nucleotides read TGTGCCAGCAGTCGTCCCGGGACAGGGGGTGGCTACACCTTC.

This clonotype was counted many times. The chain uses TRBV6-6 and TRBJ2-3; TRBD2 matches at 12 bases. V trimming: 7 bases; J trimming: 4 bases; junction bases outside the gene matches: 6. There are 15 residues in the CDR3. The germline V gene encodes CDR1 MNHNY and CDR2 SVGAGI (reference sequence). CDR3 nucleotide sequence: TGTGCCAGCACCGGACTAGCGGGACCAGCAGATACGCAGTATTTT. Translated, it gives CASTGLAGPADTQYF.

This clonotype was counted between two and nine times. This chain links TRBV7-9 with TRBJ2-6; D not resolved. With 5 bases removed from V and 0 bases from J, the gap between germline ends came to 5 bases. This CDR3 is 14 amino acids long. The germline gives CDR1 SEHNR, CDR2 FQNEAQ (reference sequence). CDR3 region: CASSKNSGANVLTF. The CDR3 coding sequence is TGTGCCAGCAGCAAAAACTCTGGGGCCAACGTCCTGACTTTC. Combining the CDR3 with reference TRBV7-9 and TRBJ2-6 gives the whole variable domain DTGVSQNPRHKITKRGQNVTFRCDPISEHNRLYWYRQTLGQGPEFLTYFQNEAQLEKSRLLSDRFSAERPKGSFSTLEIQRTEQGDSAMYLCASSKNSGANVLTFGAGSRLTVL.

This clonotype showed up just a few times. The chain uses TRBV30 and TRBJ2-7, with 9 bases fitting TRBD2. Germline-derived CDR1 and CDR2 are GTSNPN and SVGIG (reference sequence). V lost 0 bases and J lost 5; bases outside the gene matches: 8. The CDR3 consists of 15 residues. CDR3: CAWSVSSGRTHEQYF. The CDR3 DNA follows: TGTGCCTGGAGTGTCTCGAGCGGGAGGACCCACGAGCAGTACTTC.

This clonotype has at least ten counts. The DNA of the CDR3 is TGTGCCAGCAGCTCCCGGGACAACTTGGACGAGCAGTACTTC. The encoded protein is CASSSRDNLDEQYF. This chain uses TRBV3-1 with TRBJ2-7, with D possibly matching TRBD1 (6 bases). The V end lost 5 bases, the J end lost 5 bases, and 16 bases lay between the germline ends. Germline V lookup: CDR1 LGHDT, CDR2 YNNKEL (reference sequence). The CDR3 runs 14 residues.

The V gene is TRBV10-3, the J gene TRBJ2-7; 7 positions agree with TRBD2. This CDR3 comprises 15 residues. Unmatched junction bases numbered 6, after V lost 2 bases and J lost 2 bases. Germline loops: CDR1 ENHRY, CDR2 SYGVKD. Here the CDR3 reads CAISEASGRTYEQYF. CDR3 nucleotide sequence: TGTGCCATCAGTGAGGCTAGCGGCCGGACCTACGAGCAGTACTTC.

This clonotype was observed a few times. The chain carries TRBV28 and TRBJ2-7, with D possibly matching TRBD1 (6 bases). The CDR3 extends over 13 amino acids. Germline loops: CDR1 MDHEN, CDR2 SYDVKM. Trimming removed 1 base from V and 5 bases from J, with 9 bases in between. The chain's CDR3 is CASSLYRVHEQYF. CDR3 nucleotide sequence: TGTGCCAGCAGTTTATACAGGGTCCACGAGCAGTACTTC.

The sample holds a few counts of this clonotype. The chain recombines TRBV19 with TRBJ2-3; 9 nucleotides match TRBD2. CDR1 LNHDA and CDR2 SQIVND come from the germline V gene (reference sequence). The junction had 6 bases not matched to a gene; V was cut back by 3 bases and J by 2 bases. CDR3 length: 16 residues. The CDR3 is CASSMEREALTDTQYF. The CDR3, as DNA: TGTGCCAGTAGTATGGAGCGGGAGGCTCTCACAGATACGCAGTATTTT.

The CDR3 coding sequence is TGTGCCAGCAGTTCTAGGGTAGACACCCCGGCTTTCTTT. It specifies CASSSRVDTPAFF. V gene TRBV28 combines with J gene TRBJ1-1; D gene uncertain. The CDR3 totals 13 residues. Trimming cost V 4 bases and J 11 bases, with 17 bases left between them. The germline V gene has CDR1 MDHEN and CDR2 SYDVKM.

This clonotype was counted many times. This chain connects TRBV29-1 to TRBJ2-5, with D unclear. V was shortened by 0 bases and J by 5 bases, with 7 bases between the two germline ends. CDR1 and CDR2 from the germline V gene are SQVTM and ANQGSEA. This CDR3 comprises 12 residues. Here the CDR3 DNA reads TGCAGCGTTGAAGATCATCTGGAGACCCAGTACTTC. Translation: CSVEDHLETQYF.

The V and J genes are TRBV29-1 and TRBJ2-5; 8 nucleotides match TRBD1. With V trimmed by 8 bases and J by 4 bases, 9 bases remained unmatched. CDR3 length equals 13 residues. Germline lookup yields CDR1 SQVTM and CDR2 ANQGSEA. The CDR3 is CSPRTGLGETQYF. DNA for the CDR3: TGCAGCCCCCGGACAGGGCTAGGAGAGACCCAGTACTTC. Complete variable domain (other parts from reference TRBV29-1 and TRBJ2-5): SAVISQKPSRDICQRGTSLTIQCQVDSQVTMMFWYRQQPGQSLTLIATANQGSEATYESGFVIDKFPISRPNLTFSTLTVSNMSPEDSSIYLCSPRTGLGETQYFGPGTRLLVL.